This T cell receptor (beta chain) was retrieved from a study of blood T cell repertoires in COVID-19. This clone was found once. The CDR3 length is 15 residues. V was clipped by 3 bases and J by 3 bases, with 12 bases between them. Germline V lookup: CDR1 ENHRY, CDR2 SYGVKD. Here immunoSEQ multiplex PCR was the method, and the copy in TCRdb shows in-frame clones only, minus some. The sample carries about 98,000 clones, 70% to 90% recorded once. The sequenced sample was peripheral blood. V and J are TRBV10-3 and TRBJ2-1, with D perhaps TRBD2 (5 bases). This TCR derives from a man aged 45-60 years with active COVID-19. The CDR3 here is CAISDPRTFYNEQFF. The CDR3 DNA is TGTGCCATCAGTGATCCCCGGACTTTCTACAATGAGCAGTTCTTC.